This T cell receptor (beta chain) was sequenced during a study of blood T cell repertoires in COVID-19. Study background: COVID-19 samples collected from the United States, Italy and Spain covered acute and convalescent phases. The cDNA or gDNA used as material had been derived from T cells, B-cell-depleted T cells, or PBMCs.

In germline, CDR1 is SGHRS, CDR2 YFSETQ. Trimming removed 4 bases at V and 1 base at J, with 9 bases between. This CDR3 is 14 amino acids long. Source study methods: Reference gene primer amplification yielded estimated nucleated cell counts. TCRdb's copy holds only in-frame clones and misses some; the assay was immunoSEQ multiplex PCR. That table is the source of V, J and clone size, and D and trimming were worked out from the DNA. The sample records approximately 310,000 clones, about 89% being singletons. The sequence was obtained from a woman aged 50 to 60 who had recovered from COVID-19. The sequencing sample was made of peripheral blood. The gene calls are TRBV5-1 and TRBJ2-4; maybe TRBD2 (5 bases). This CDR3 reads CASSVGEAKNIQYF. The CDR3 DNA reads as TGCGCCAGCAGCGTCGGGGAGGCCAAAAACATTCAGTACTTC.